This paragraph reports one TCR beta chain. The antigen is not known. TCRdb independently ran MiXCR on the multiplex PCR reads; one entry per CDR3 protein. The table has 20,000 or so distinct CDR3 sequences, 50% seen once. This record comes from a study of breast tumors, draining lymph nodes, adjacent tissues. Whole-study findings and limits: Findings are consistent with lymph node origin and intratumoral expansion of most tumor T cells. Luminal-like breast cancer showed significantly higher tumor–nontumor repertoire similarity than basal-like. Tumor TCR diversity was below lymph nodes but above nontumor tissue. The lymph node origin of tumor T cells was framed as consistent with a hypothesis, not demonstrated.

The CDR3 totals 16 residues. After removal of 4 bases from V and 5 bases from J, the junction contained 10 bases not matched to a gene. The germline CDR1 and CDR2 sequences are SGHVS and FNYEAQ. V gene TRBV7-6 combines with J gene TRBJ1-5; 8 nucleotides align to TRBD1. Source material: breast tumor tissue. The TCR sequence derives from a female donor with breast cancer. Some clones in this sample may be carry-over from other donors' samples. The CDR3 DNA follows: TGTGCCAGCAGCTCCCTAGACAGGGGAAGGGATCAGCCCCAGCATTTT. As protein: CASSSLDRGRDQPQHF.